Below, 28 T cell receptor beta chains from the same sample are listed, as sequenced in a study of vaccination effects on CD4 cells after COVID-19. Profiled with immunoSEQ multiplex PCR; TCRdb holds only in-frame clones, not every one. The sample records over 25,000 clones, about three quarters being singletons. These receptors' antigens are unknown. Viral peptide pool expansion of antigen-specific CD4+ T cells preceded sequencing in the ViraFEST assay. At the end of roughly 9 days of culture, CD4+ T cells were isolated. Participants got two doses of BNT162b2 or mRNA-1273 vaccine. Specimen: CD4+ T cells from PBMCs cultured with SARS-CoV-2 spike peptides, collected after COVID-19 vaccination. The receptor source for this set is a human donor who received a COVID-19 vaccine. Some clones in this sample may be carry-over from other donors' samples.

This clone has only a few counts. The V gene is TRBV12-3 or TRBV12-4, the J gene TRBJ1-3, with D uncertain. With 6 bases removed from V and 7 bases from J, the gap between germline ends came to 13 bases. The CDR3 covers 13 residues. The CDR3 protein is CASSAPGSNTIYF. For the CDR3, the DNA is TGTGCCAGCAGCGCACCAGGATCGAACACCATATATTTT.

The gene calls are TRBV19 and TRBJ1-5; D not certain. Trimming removed 1 base at V and 11 bases at J, with 24 bases between. Per germline, CDR1 LNHDA and CDR2 SQIVND (reference sequence). The CDR3 contains 17 residues. The chain's CDR3 is CASSIATTQVLEKAQHF. Here the CDR3 DNA reads TGTGCCAGTAGTATAGCCACCACCCAGGTTCTAGAAAAAGCCCAGCATTTT.

The V gene is TRBV21-1, the J gene TRBJ1-3. TRBV21-1 is a known pseudogene. The CDR3 sequence is 23 residues long. CDR3 amino acids: CASTFDPQDANLSGRGSGNTIYF. In nucleotides, the CDR3 is TGTGCCAGCACCTTCGACCCACAGGACGCTAATCTATCGGGCCGGGGCTCTGGAAACACCATATATTTT.

The chain employs TRBV5-1 and TRBJ1-1; D remains unclear. The germline V and J ends were trimmed by 4 bases and 2 bases, with 12 bases remaining between them. CDR1 SGHRS and CDR2 YFSETQ come from the germline V gene. The CDR3 runs 14 residues. The CDR3 here is CASSPVRVNTEAFF. The CDR3 nucleotides are TGCGCCAGCAGCCCCGTTAGGGTAAACACTGAAGCTTTCTTT.

The chain combines TRBV4-2 with TRBJ2-3, with TRBD2 matching over 10 bases. V shed 1 base and J 5 bases; nucleotides not matched to a gene: 9. Germline assignment: CDR1 LGHNA and CDR2 YNFKEQ. This CDR3 has 17 amino acids. In nucleotides, the CDR3 is TGTGCCAGCAGCCAAGTTAATAGCGGGGGGAGGCAAGATACGCAGTATTTT. Amino acids: CASSQVNSGGRQDTQYF.

This clone was observed a single time. J is TRBJ2-1 and V is TRBV12-3 or TRBV12-4, with D hard to call. The CDR3 is 13 amino acids. V lost 6 bases, J lost 8 bases, and 14 bases lay in between. CDR3 in amino acids: CASRRSSRYEQFF. The CDR3 nucleotides read TGTGCCAGCAGGCGGTCATCACGGTATGAGCAGTTCTTC.

The chain is built from TRBV6-5 and TRBJ2-2, with no clear D. V lost 4 bases to trimming and J lost 9 bases, with 9 bases between them. Germline lookup yields CDR1 MNHEY and CDR2 SVGAGI. The CDR3 runs to 12 residues. The CDR3 protein is CASSSLLRELFF. The CDR3 DNA reads as TGTGCCAGCAGTTCCCTGCTACGGGAGCTGTTTTTT.

V and J are TRBV27 and TRBJ2-5, with 12 nucleotides matching TRBD2. V dropped 2 bases and J dropped 5; count of bases not matched to a gene: 6. This CDR3 has 16 amino acids. CDR1 MNHEY and CDR2 SMNVEV come from the germline V gene (reference sequence). CDR3 region: CASSLASGGAGETQYF. The DNA of the CDR3 is TGTGCCAGCAGTTTAGCTAGCGGGGGGGCAGGGGAGACCCAGTACTTC.

The V gene is TRBV2, the J gene TRBJ2-2, with 11 bases fitting TRBD1. The CDR3 is made up of 15 amino acids. V gave up 4 bases and J gave up 7 bases; unmatched junction bases: 5. Germline loops: CDR1 SNHLY, CDR2 FYNNEI. CDR3: CASSGTGGSSGELFF. The CDR3 DNA reads TGTGCCAGCAGTGGGACAGGGGGCTCCAGCGGGGAGCTGTTTTTT. Full variable domain (rest looked up from reference TRBV2 and TRBJ2-2): EPEVTQTPSHQVTQMGQEVILRCVPISNHLYFYWYRQILGQKVEFLVSFYNNEISEKSEIFDDQFSVERPDGSNFTLKIRSTKLEDSAMYFCASSGTGGSSGELFFGEGSRLTVL.

This chain joins TRBV5-1 and TRBJ1-2; TRBD1 is a possible D gene (6 bases). Germline V CDR1 and CDR2: SGHRS, YFSETQ. V lost 0 bases and J lost 7, with 19 bases in between. The CDR3 totals 16 residues. Written as DNA, the CDR3 is TGCGCCAGCAGCTTGGTGGCGACAGGCACGATTAGTGGCTACACCTTC. Its translation: CASSLVATGTISGYTF.

This chain connects TRBV28 to TRBJ1-3, with unresolved D. V lost 6 bases and J 0 bases, leaving 9 bases between the germline ends. Per the germline V gene, CDR1 is MDHEN and CDR2 is SYDVKM. The CDR3 is made up of 14 amino acids. The CDR3 sequence: CASSPTYSGNTIYF. Written as DNA, the CDR3 is TGTGCCAGCAGCCCAACTTACTCTGGAAACACCATATATTTT.

The chain joins TRBV5-3 to TRBJ1-5; no clear D gene. TRBV5-3 is filed as an ORF, its function uncertain. CDR3 size: 15 residues. V was cut by 4 bases and J by 0 bases, with 11 bases left in between. DNA for the CDR3: TGTGCCAGAAGCCCAAGTTACCTTAGCAATCAGCCCCAGCATTTT. The encoded protein is CARSPSYLSNQPQHF.

This sequence joins TRBV24-1 and TRBJ1-2; 9 nucleotides agree with TRBD1. In germline, CDR1 is KGHDR, CDR2 SFDVKD. The CDR3 sequence is 16 residues long. V shed 4 bases and J 4 bases; nucleotides not matched to a gene: 9. CDR3: CATSDTRTGESYGYTF. CDR3 in DNA: TGTGCCACCAGTGACACCAGGACAGGGGAATCCTATGGCTACACCTTC.

This rearrangement joins TRBV29-1 to TRBJ2-5, with D perhaps matching TRBD2 (6 bases). Germline V CDR1 and CDR2: SQVTM, ANQGSEA. V dropped 6 bases and J dropped 4 bases, with 15 bases sitting between them. This CDR3 region has 13 residues. In nucleotides, the CDR3 is TGCAGCGTGACCCGTTTGGGGGGAGAGACCCAGTACTTC. The encoded protein is CSVTRLGGETQYF.

Comments on this clone: One end of the junction is discordant with germline, which a read error may explain. The chain has TRBV7-2 and TRBJ2-5; 8 bases are shared with TRBD1. From germline, CDR1 is SGHTA and CDR2 FQGNSA. The CDR3 is 13 residues long. The CDR3 nucleotides are TGTGCCAACAGCGGACAGGGCGGGGAGACCCAGTACTTC. This codes for CANSGQGGETQYF. The complete variable domain, with remaining parts taken from reference TRBV7-2 and TRBJ2-5, reads GAGVSQSPSNKVTEKGKDVELRCDPISGHTALYWYRQSLGQGLEFLIYFQGNSAPDKSGLPSDRFSAERTGGSVSTLTIQRTQQEDSAVYLCANSGQGGETQYFGPGTRLLVL.

CDR3 loop: CAIGTSGSNEQFF. In DNA, the CDR3 is TGTGCCATCGGAACTAGCGGGAGTAATGAGCAGTTCTTC. The chain combines TRBV10-3 with TRBJ2-1, with 11 positions matching TRBD2. The CDR3 covers 13 residues. Trimming removed 8 bases from V and 7 bases from J; junction bases left unmatched: 4. Germline V CDR1 and CDR2: ENHRY, SYGVKD.

In DNA form, the CDR3 reads TGTGCCAGCAGACCTGGCGCCCCGGGGACAGGCTCCAATGAGCAGTTCTTC. This translates into CASRPGAPGTGSNEQFF. The V call is TRBV5-6, the J call TRBJ2-1; 8 nucleotides line up with TRBD1. V shed 5 bases, J shed 6 bases, and the junction held 16 bases outside the gene matches. CDR3 length equals 17 residues. CDR1 SGHDT and CDR2 YYEEEE come from the germline V gene.

This clone appeared a few times. The chain links TRBV5-1 to TRBJ2-7, with D unresolved. Trimming removed 0 bases at V and 4 bases at J, with 8 bases between. Germline V gene lookup returns CDR1 SGHRS and CDR2 YFSETQ. CDR3 length: 13 amino acids. The CDR3 nucleotides are TGCGCCAGCAGCTTGGCGGACGGTTACGAGCAGTACGTC. Protein product: CASSLADGYEQYV.

The chain is built from TRBV7-2 and TRBJ1-5; a possible D gene is TRBD1 (5 bases). CDR3 length: 12 amino acids. Germline CDR1 SGHTA, CDR2 FQGNSA. The V end was cut by 8 bases, the J end by 4 bases, with 9 bases between. The CDR3 protein is CASSRVNQPQHF. In nucleotides, the CDR3 is TGTGCCAGCTCCAGGGTGAATCAGCCCCAGCATTTT.

The chain employs TRBV5-1 and TRBJ1-5; 7 nucleotides align to TRBD1. CDR3 size: 15 residues. Germline CDR1 SGHRS, CDR2 YFSETQ. The ends lost 4 bases at V and 2 bases at J; junction bases unmatched: 6. The CDR3 DNA reads TGCGCCAGCAGCCCAGGGACAGAAGGCAATCAGCCCCAGCATTTT. It encodes CASSPGTEGNQPQHF.

This sequence joins TRBV3-1 (or the pseudogene TRBV3-2) and TRBJ2-3, with TRBD2 matching 11 bases. V lost 2 bases and J lost 6; bases outside the gene matches: 10. The CDR3 is made up of 17 amino acids. Germline CDR1 is LGHDT and CDR2 is YNNKEL (reference sequence). CDR3 sequence (DNA): TGTGCCAGCAGCCAATTCACTAGCGGGGGCCCCAGGGATACGCAGTATTTT. Residues: CASSQFTSGGPRDTQYF.

The chain is built from TRBV6-5 and TRBJ1-1, with D uncertain. The germline V and J ends were trimmed by 0 bases and 3 bases, with 8 bases remaining between them. The germline CDR1 and CDR2 sequences are MNHEY and SVGAGI. The length of the CDR3 is 14 residues. As DNA, the CDR3 is TGTGCCAGCAGTTACTCTGAGGCCGACACTGAAGCTTTCTTT. Amino acid sequence: CASSYSEADTEAFF.

The rearrangement joins TRBV7-9 to TRBJ1-4; 10 bases fit TRBD1. V was pared by 6 bases and J by 7 bases, with 5 bases of the junction left unmatched. Germline lookup yields CDR1 SEHNR and CDR2 FQNEAQ (reference sequence). The CDR3 consists of 14 residues. The CDR3: CASSNGQGGEKLFF. For the CDR3, the DNA is TGTGCCAGCAGTAACGGACAGGGGGGTGAAAAACTGTTTTTT.

Here the CDR3 reads CASSRSYNEQFF. In DNA, the CDR3 is TGTGCCAGCAGCCGGTCTTACAATGAGCAGTTCTTC. This chain uses TRBV3-1 (or the pseudogene TRBV3-2) with TRBJ2-1; the D is unclear. Germline assignment: CDR1 LGHDT and CDR2 YNNKEL (reference sequence). V was cut by 4 bases and J by 4 bases, with 5 bases left in between. This CDR3 spans 12 amino acids.

The chain uses TRBV18 and TRBJ1-6; D unclear. The CDR3 runs 13 residues. Germline V gene data show CDR1 as KGHSH and CDR2 as LQKENI. Trimming took 6 bases from V and 9 from J, leaving 12 bases between them. The CDR3 here is CASSQGSGSPLHF. The CDR3 DNA follows: TGTGCCAGCTCTCAAGGGTCGGGTTCACCCCTCCACTTT.

This chain uses TRBV6-4 with TRBJ2-3, with D possibly TRBD2 on 5 matching bases. The CDR3 loop spans 14 amino acids. CDR1 and CDR2 (germline): MRHNA, SNTAGT. Trimming removed 3 bases at V and 2 bases at J, with 9 bases between. Written as DNA, the CDR3 is TGTGCCAGCAGTGAGGACTTTTACACAGATACGCAGTATTTT. Its translation is CASSEDFYTDTQYF.

The chain links TRBV29-1 to TRBJ1-2, with 12 bases that match TRBD1. The J segment lost 4 bases and the V segment lost 4 bases, leaving 4 bases of the junction unmatched. The CDR3 has 14 residues. Germline V gene data show CDR1 as SQVTM and CDR2 as ANQGSEA. This chain's CDR3 is CSVVGGQGAYGYTF. For the CDR3, the DNA is TGCAGCGTTGTTGGGGGACAGGGGGCCTATGGCTACACCTTC.

In its sample, this clone was seen a few times. This sequence joins TRBV5-1 and TRBJ1-1; D remains unclear. Germline assignment: CDR1 SGHRS and CDR2 YFSETQ. The CDR3 is 13 amino acids. V gave up 0 bases and J gave up 1 base, with 4 bases separating them. CDR3 sequence reads: CASSLAGNTEAFF. The CDR3 DNA is TGCGCCAGCAGCTTGGCCGGGAACACTGAAGCTTTCTTT.